The 26 T cell receptor beta chains below were found in one sample sequenced in a study of T cell clonotyping in hematopoietic cell transplantation. Profiling relied on immunoSEQ multiplex PCR, and the TCRdb table lists in-frame clones only, not all of them. The data show about 29,000 clones, about 90% seen once. The sequences come from PBMCs, collected 100 days after allogeneic stem cell transplant. These receptors were obtained from a female patient aged 50-65 years who had an allogeneic stem cell transplant from a related donor, so the T cells may come from the graft donor. Some clones in this sample may be carry-over from other donors' samples.

V is TRBV4-1 and J is TRBJ1-4; D gene uncertain. The germline V and J ends were trimmed by 1 base and 2 bases, with 14 bases remaining between them. The CDR3 runs to 17 residues. Looked up from germline, CDR1 is MGHRA and CDR2 is YSYEKL. This chain's CDR3 is CASSQGPPGSTNEKLFF. The CDR3 DNA is TGCGCCAGCAGCCAAGGGCCGCCGGGATCCACTAATGAAAAACTGTTTTTT.

In nucleotides, the CDR3 is TGTGCCAGCAGTTACCGGGGGCTAGGCGGGAATTCACCCCTCCACTTT. Encoded protein: CASSYRGLGGNSPLHF. The chain has TRBV6-5 and TRBJ1-6; a weak D match, TRBD1 (6 bases). V shed 2 bases and J shed 7 bases, with 15 bases lying between them. Germline CDR1 reads MNHEY; CDR2 reads SVGAGI. CDR3 size: 16 residues.

This chain uses TRBV5-1 with TRBJ1-2, with TRBD1 matching 8 bases. Per the germline V gene, CDR1 is SGHRS and CDR2 is YFSETQ. CDR3 length equals 12 residues. V lost 4 bases and J lost 12; bases outside the gene matches: 8. DNA for the CDR3: TGCGCCAGCAGCCTAGGACAGGGACGAAACACCTTC. It codes for CASSLGQGRNTF.

The genes are TRBV7-8 and TRBJ1-5; D uncertain. Germline assignment: CDR1 SGHVS and CDR2 FQNEAQ. The V end lost 1 base, the J end lost 0 bases, and 16 bases lay between the germline ends. The CDR3 is made up of 18 amino acids. As DNA, the CDR3 is TGTGCCAGCAGCTTAGAGGCGGAGGGCGGCTATAGCAATCAGCCCCAGCATTTT. Encoded protein: CASSLEAEGGYSNQPQHF.

The J gene is TRBJ2-7, the V gene TRBV7-2; D unclear. The V end lost 1 base, the J end lost 6 bases, and 13 bases lay between the germline ends. The CDR3 runs to 14 residues. Germline V CDR1 and CDR2: SGHTA, FQGNSA. The CDR3 reads CASSLVPRPSEQYF. The CDR3 DNA follows: TGTGCCAGCAGCTTAGTCCCTCGGCCCTCCGAGCAGTACTTC.

This sequence joins TRBV4-3 and TRBJ2-7; perhaps TRBD1 as D (6 bases). The CDR3 consists of 15 residues. Trimming removed 0 bases at V and 5 bases at J, with 14 bases between. Germline values: CDR1 LGHNA, CDR2 YSLEER. The CDR3 DNA is TGCGCCAGCAGCCAAGATCGGCCAGGGGCGGACGAGCAGTACTTC. Protein product: CASSQDRPGADEQYF.

The rearrangement uses TRBV30 and TRBJ1-2, with unresolved D. CDR3 length equals 14 residues. Germline V gene sequence: CDR1 GTSNPN, CDR2 SVGIG (reference sequence). V lost 0 bases, J lost 6 bases, and 14 bases lay in between. The CDR3 sequence: CAWSVLRLEDGYTF. DNA of the CDR3: TGTGCCTGGAGTGTACTCCGATTGGAAGATGGCTACACCTTC.

This rearrangement joins TRBV9 to TRBJ2-3, with TRBD2 matching over 8 bases. The trim removed 2 bases at V and 7 bases at J, leaving 6 bases unmatched. The CDR3 has 14 residues. The V gene's germline CDR1 is SGDLS and CDR2 YYNGEE. The CDR3 loop reads CASSVRGGSHTQYF. The CDR3 DNA reads as TGTGCCAGCAGCGTTCGGGGGGGCTCACATACGCAGTATTTT.

V is TRBV7-9 and J is TRBJ2-2; D is perhaps TRBD1 or TRBD2 (5 bases each). V was clipped by 5 bases and J by 4 bases, with 20 bases between them. CDR1 SEHNR and CDR2 FQNEAQ come from the germline V gene (reference sequence). CDR3 length: 17 amino acids. The CDR3 reads CASSPRGPGSGTGELFF. The CDR3 DNA follows: TGTGCCAGCAGCCCGAGGGGTCCAGGGTCGGGCACCGGGGAGCTGTTTTTT.

This clone occurred a few times. The V call is TRBV5-1, the J call TRBJ2-7, with D possibly being TRBD2 (5 bases). V shed 4 bases and J shed 3 bases, with 14 bases lying between them. Germline lookup yields CDR1 SGHRS and CDR2 YFSETQ. The CDR3 loop spans 14 amino acids. CDR3 coding DNA: TGCGCCAGCAGCCCCCTGGACTCGGGCTACGAGCAGTACTTC. Translated, it gives CASSPLDSGYEQYF.

This clone has just a few counts. This chain connects TRBV4-1 to TRBJ2-7; D is possibly TRBD1 or TRBD2 (5 bases each). The V end lost 4 bases, the J end lost 0 bases, and 13 bases lay between the germline ends. The CDR3 is 15 amino acids. CDR1 MGHRA and CDR2 YSYEKL come from the germline V gene. Written as DNA, the CDR3 is TGCGCCAGCAGCCTCCAGGGTGGGAGCTCCTACGAGCAGTACTTC. It is translated as CASSLQGGSSYEQYF.

The CDR3 spells CASSLVLGTGELFF. The CDR3, as DNA: TGCGCCAGCAGCTTGGTCCTGGGAACCGGGGAGCTGTTTTTT. The chain uses TRBV5-1 and TRBJ2-2; unclear D gene. In germline, CDR1 is SGHRS, CDR2 YFSETQ. V lost 0 bases, J lost 5 bases, and 8 bases lay in between. CDR3 length: 14 amino acids.

Turning to this clone: Other DNA sequences of this sample code for an identical CDR3. The CDR3 DNA sequence: TGTGCCAGCAGCTTGGGGGACAGGGACTATGGCTACACCTTC. This codes for CASSLGDRDYGYTF. The chain recombines TRBV5-4 with TRBJ1-2; 9 bases are shared with TRBD1. Germline trimming cut 0 bases from V and 3 bases from J; bases unmatched to any gene: 0. Germline V gives CDR1 SGHNT, CDR2 YYREEE (reference sequence). The CDR3 loop spans 14 amino acids.

This clone came up once. V gene TRBV7-3 combines with J gene TRBJ2-3, with TRBD2 matching over 8 bases. Germline V gives CDR1 SGHTA, CDR2 FQGTGA. This CDR3 comprises 15 residues. The V gene end was trimmed by 2 bases and the J gene end by 2 bases; junction bases not matched to a gene: 3. The CDR3 region has the DNA TGTGCCAGCAGCTTAGCGGGGGGTATCACAGATACGCAGTATTTT. This encodes CASSLAGGITDTQYF.

The chain combines TRBV5-1 with TRBJ2-3; 13 nucleotides align to TRBD2. Germline V lookup: CDR1 SGHRS, CDR2 YFSETQ. The CDR3 has 16 amino acids. J gave up 5 bases and V 4 bases, and 7 bases lay outside the gene matches. This CDR3 is CASSTSTSGGKDTQYF. The CDR3 nucleotides are TGCGCCAGCAGCACCTCGACTAGCGGGGGGAAAGATACGCAGTATTTT.

The chain joins TRBV5-1 to TRBJ1-1; 12 nucleotides line up with TRBD1. The CDR3 runs 16 residues. Germline CDR1 SGHRS, CDR2 YFSETQ. V trimming: 4 bases; J trimming: 1 base; junction bases outside the gene matches: 5. The CDR3 coding sequence is TGCGCCAGCAGCCACGGGACAGGGGGCCGGAACACTGAAGCTTTCTTT. This codes for CASSHGTGGRNTEAFF.

This chain links TRBV4-1 with TRBJ1-2; possibly TRBD1 for D (5 bases). The CDR3 is 15 residues long. V lost 4 bases to trimming and J lost 3 bases, with 15 bases between them. The germline V gene has CDR1 MGHRA and CDR2 YSYEKL. The CDR3 DNA is TGCGCCAGCAGCCCCCCGGGGACCGACTACTATGGCTACACCTTC. It specifies CASSPPGTDYYGYTF.

V gene TRBV9 combines with J gene TRBJ2-3; no reliable D call. Trimming left V 4 bases short and J 3 bases short, with 12 bases between. In germline, CDR1 is SGDLS, CDR2 YYNGEE. This CDR3 is built from 14 residues. CDR3 in DNA: TGTGCCAGCAGCTTTTATTCTTCTACAGATACGCAGTATTTT. Protein sequence: CASSFYSSTDTQYF.

The chain combines TRBV29-1 with TRBJ1-2; D is unresolved. The germline V gene has CDR1 SQVTM and CDR2 ANQGSEA. The CDR3 extends over 14 amino acids. Deletions cut 5 bases from V and 8 bases from J, with 21 bases between. The CDR3 loop is CSVPFKRRPGGYTF. CDR3 DNA sequence: TGCAGCGTTCCCTTTAAGAGGAGGCCTGGGGGCTACACCTTC. Full variable domain (remainder filled in from reference TRBV29-1 and TRBJ1-2): SAVISQKPSRDICQRGTSLTIQCQVDSQVTMMFWYRQQPGQSLTLIATANQGSEATYESGFVIDKFPISRPNLTFSTLTVSNMSPEDSSIYLCSVPFKRRPGGYTFGSGTRLTVV.

The chain links TRBV6-5 to TRBJ2-3; 7 nucleotides agree with TRBD2. V lost 2 bases, J lost 4 bases, and 3 bases stayed unmatched. The germline V gene encodes CDR1 MNHEY and CDR2 SVGAGI. CDR3 length: 14 amino acids. The CDR3 region is CASSYRTSADTQYF. The DNA of the CDR3 is TGTGCCAGCAGTTACCGGACTAGTGCAGATACGCAGTATTTT.

The CDR3 sequence is CSVHEGGPDEQYF. CDR3 DNA sequence: TGCAGCGTTCACGAGGGGGGGCCTGACGAGCAGTACTTC. This chain links TRBV29-1 with TRBJ2-7; TRBD2 might be the D (7 bases). Germline V gene sequence: CDR1 SQVTM, CDR2 ANQGSEA. V was shortened by 5 bases and J by 5 bases, with 16 bases between the two germline ends. CDR3 size: 13 residues.

CDR3 region: CASSPGQGDYGYTF. The DNA for the CDR3 is TGTGCCAGCAGCCCTGGACAGGGGGACTATGGCTACACCTTC. The chain is built from TRBV7-9 and TRBJ1-2, with 10 bases lining up with TRBD1. Germline CDR1 and CDR2: SEHNR and FQNEAQ (reference sequence). CDR3 length equals 14 residues. The J segment lost 3 bases and the V segment lost 5 bases, leaving 3 bases of the junction unmatched. The complete variable domain, with remaining parts taken from reference TRBV7-9 and TRBJ1-2, reads DTGVSQNPRHKITKRGQNVTFRCDPISEHNRLYWYRQTLGQGPEFLTYFQNEAQLEKSRLLSDRFSAERPKGSFSTLEIQRTEQGDSAMYLCASSPGQGDYGYTFGSGTRLTVV.

The V gene is TRBV6-5, the J gene TRBJ1-6, with 10 bases fitting TRBD1. Germline assignment: CDR1 MNHEY and CDR2 SVGAGI. The J segment lost 8 bases and the V segment lost 5 bases, leaving 0 bases of the junction unmatched. CDR3 length equals 13 residues. CDR3 region: CASSGTGDSPLHF. As DNA, the CDR3 is TGTGCCAGCAGTGGGACAGGGGATTCACCCCTCCACTTT.

V usage is TRBV10-2 and J usage is TRBJ2-2, with D possibly called TRBD1 or TRBD2 (5 bases each). V was cut by 8 bases and J by 1 base, with 8 bases left in between. This CDR3 has 13 residues. The germline CDR1 and CDR2 sequences are WSHSY and SAAADI. This CDR3 is CASGDGNTGELFF. The CDR3 coding sequence is TGCGCCAGCGGGGACGGGAACACCGGGGAGCTGTTTTTT.

The V and J genes are TRBV11-2 and TRBJ2-3; D possibly corresponds to TRBD2 (7 bases). Per germline, CDR1 SGHAT and CDR2 FQNNGV. The CDR3 consists of 14 residues. Trimming removed 5 bases from V and 2 bases from J, with 11 bases in between. CDR3: CASSRGGTTDTQYF. In DNA, the CDR3 is TGTGCCAGCAGCAGGGGGGGAACCACAGATACGCAGTATTTT.

The J gene is TRBJ2-7, the V gene TRBV29-1; D is uncertain. CDR1 SQVTM and CDR2 ANQGSEA come from the germline V gene. This CDR3 has 11 residues. V was trimmed by 4 bases and J by 4 bases, leaving 8 bases between them. In DNA form, the CDR3 reads TGCAGCGTTGTTAGGGATTACGAGCAGTACTTC. It codes for CSVVRDYEQYF.